This T cell receptor (beta chain) was sequenced for a study of T cell changes during pregnancy in multiple sclerosis (dated by TCRdb to about 2019). As for the study more broadly: In women with multiple sclerosis, the researchers looked at how the T cell repertoire shifted as pregnancy progressed.

Trimming leaves V shorter by 5 bases and J shorter by 5 bases, with the junction holding 5 bases beyond the gene matches. Its CDR3 holds 15 amino acids, cysteine through phenylalanine. Just the 45-base CDR3 DNA is kept, in frame starting at base 1. Per the germline V gene (reference sequence), LNHDA is the CDR1 and SQIVND is the CDR2. The library was made by the immunoSEQ multiplex PCR assay. Sourced from immuneACCESS, this table was stored by TCRdb with only in-frame sequences that have V and J called. A share of the clones is absent; for the studies checked, an unresolved V gene accounts for under half, and the remainder has no known explanation. The sample profile shows 35,000 to 45,000 clones; around 90% of them were found once. Roughly 0.52% of the sample lies in the top ten. With respect to this clone: It has no known antigen specificity. Per-base qualities were not stored, and no clone one base away is much larger.

The chain couples TRBV19 to TRBJ2-5, and TRBD2 matches 13 of the central bases. The clonotype was recovered from a female donor with multiple sclerosis, enrolled in a pregnancy study. The specimen was CD4+ T cells from peripheral blood mononuclear cells, collected before pregnancy. The CDR3 loop reads CASSVGLAGRETQYF. In nucleotides, the sequence is TGTGCCAGTAGTGTGGGACTAGCGGGGAGGGAGACCCAGTACTTC.